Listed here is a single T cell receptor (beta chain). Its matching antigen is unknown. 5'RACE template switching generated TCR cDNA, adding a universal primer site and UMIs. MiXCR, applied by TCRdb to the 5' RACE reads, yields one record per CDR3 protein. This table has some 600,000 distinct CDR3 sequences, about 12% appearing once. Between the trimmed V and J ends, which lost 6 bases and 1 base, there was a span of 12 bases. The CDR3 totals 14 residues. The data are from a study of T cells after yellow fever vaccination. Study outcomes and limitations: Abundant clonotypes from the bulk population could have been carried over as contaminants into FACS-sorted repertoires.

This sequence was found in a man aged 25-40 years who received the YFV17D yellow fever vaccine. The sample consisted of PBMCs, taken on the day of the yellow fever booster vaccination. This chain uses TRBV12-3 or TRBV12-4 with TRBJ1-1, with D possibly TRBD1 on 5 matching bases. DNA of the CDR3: TGTGCCAGCAGGGGACCCCAACAGAACACTGAAGCTTTCTTT. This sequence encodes CASRGPQQNTEAFF.